The following is a T cell receptor (beta chain) sequence with its context. This clone was picked up a small number of times. It has no known antigen specificity. No base-level quality is on record; no much larger clone is a single base apart. Other DNA sequences in the same sample also yield this CDR3. A cohort of 30 to 50 patients with surgically resected non-small-cell lung cancer, for whom both primary tumor and brain metastasis specimens were available, was included. The tumor specimens consisted of archival formalin-fixed, paraffin-embedded tissues. The entry originates in a study of brain metastases from non-small cell lung cancer (dated by TCRdb to between 2017 and 2020). Some background on the complete study: In non-small-cell lung cancer patients, the researchers characterized the immune microenvironment of brain metastases and primary tumors that had been resected as matched pairs.

The library came from the immunoSEQ multiplex PCR assay. Sequencing of the T-cell receptor beta chain repertoire was carried out together with a 770-gene immune expression panel. The table comes from immuneACCESS by way of TCRdb, which keeps in-frame sequences with V and J called. Part of the clones is missing from these tables; in studies checked, under half for an unresolved V gene and the rest for unknown reasons. The sample table records 2,800 or so clones; around 83% of these occur just once. Approximately 4.8% of the sample is taken by the ten largest. Study-level results and caveats: T-cell clones were apparently expanded in about 70% of brain metastases relative to the matched primary tumors. TCR repertoires were found to be largely shared between paired brain metastases and primary tumors, although sparse T-cell densities were observed in the brain metastases. T-cell infiltration was lower in brain metastases than in primary tumors (P < 0.001).

Trimming at the junction amounts to 10 bases on V and 3 bases on J, and the germline ends lie 9 bases apart. CDR1 and CDR2, per the germline V gene (reference sequence), are SEHNR and FQNEAQ. The CDR3 holds 11 amino acids from the cysteine to the phenylalanine. The sequence is cut down to CDR3 DNA, 33 bases in frame from base 1. The rearrangement combines TRBV7-9 with TRBJ1-2; no confident D gene assignment can be made. The sample was primary lung tumor tissue. This specimen's cell subset or site label, interpreted: primary lung tumor paired with brain metastasis. This TCR was sampled from a donor over 35 with non-small cell lung cancer. In nucleotide form, the sequence is TGTGCCACCCCAACGGACTATGGCTACACCTTC. It translates as CATPTDYGYTF.